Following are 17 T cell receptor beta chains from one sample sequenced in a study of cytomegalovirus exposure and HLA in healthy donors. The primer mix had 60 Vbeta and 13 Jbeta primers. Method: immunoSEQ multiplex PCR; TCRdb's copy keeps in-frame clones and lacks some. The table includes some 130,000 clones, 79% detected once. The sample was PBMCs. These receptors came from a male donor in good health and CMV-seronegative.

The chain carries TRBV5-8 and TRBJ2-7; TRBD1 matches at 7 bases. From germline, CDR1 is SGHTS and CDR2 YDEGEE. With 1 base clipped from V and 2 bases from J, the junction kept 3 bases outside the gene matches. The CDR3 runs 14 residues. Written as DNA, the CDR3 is TGTGCCAGCAGCTTGCTGGGACAGACCTACGAGCAGTACTTC. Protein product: CASSLLGQTYEQYF.

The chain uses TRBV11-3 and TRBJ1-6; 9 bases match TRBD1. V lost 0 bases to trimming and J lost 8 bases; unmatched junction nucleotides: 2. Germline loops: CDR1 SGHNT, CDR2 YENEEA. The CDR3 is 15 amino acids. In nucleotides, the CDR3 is TGTGCCAGCAGCTTAGAGACAGGGGGTGATTCACCCCTCCACTTT. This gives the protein CASSLETGGDSPLHF.

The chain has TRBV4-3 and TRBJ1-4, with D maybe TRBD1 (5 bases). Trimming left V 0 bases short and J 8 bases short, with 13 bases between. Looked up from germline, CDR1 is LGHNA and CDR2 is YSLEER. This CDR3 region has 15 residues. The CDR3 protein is CASSQDSTEGEKLFF. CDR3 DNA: TGCGCCAGCAGCCAAGATTCCACGGAGGGGGAAAAACTGTTTTTT.

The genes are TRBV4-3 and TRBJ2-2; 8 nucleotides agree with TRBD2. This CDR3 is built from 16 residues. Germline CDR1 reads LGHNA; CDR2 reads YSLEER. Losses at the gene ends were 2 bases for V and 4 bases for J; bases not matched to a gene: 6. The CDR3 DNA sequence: TGCGCCAGCAGCCAAAGGACGGGGGGGCTCACCGGGGAGCTGTTTTTT. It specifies CASSQRTGGLTGELFF.

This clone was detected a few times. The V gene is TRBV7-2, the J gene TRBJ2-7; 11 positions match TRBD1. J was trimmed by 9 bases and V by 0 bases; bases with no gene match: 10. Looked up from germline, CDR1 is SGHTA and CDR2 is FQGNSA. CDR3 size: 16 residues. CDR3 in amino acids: CASSLAVGQGALGQYF. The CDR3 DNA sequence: TGTGCCAGCAGCTTAGCGGTCGGACAGGGGGCGCTTGGGCAGTACTTC.

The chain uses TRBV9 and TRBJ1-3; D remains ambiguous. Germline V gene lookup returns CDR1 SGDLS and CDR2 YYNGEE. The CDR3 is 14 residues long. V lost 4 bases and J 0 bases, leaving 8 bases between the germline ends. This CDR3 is CASSLQYSGNTIYF. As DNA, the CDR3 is TGTGCCAGCAGCCTACAGTACTCTGGAAACACCATATATTTT.

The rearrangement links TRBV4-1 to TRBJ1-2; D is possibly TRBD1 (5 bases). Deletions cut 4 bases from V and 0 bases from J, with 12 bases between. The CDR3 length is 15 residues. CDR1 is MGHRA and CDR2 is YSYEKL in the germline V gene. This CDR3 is CASSPIQGTNYGYTF. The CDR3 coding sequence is TGCGCCAGCAGCCCCATTCAGGGCACTAACTATGGCTACACCTTC.

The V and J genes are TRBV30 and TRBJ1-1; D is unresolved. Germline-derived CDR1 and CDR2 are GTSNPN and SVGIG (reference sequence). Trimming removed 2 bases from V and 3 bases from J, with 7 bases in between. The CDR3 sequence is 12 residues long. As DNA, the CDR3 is TGTGCCTGGAGTCCGGTGCACACTGAAGCTTTCTTT. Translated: CAWSPVHTEAFF.

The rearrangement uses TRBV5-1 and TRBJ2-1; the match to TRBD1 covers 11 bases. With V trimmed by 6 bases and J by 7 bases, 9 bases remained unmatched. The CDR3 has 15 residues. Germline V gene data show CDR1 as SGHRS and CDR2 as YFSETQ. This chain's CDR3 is CASKSGTGGENEQFF. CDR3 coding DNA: TGCGCCAGCAAATCCGGGACAGGGGGGGAAAATGAGCAGTTCTTC. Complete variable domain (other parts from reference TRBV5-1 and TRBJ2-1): KAGVTQTPRYLIKTRGQQVTLSCSPISGHRSVSWYQQTPGQGLQFLFEYFSETQRNKGNFPGRFSGRQFSNSRSEMNVSTLELGDSALYLCASKSGTGGENEQFFGPGTRLTVL.

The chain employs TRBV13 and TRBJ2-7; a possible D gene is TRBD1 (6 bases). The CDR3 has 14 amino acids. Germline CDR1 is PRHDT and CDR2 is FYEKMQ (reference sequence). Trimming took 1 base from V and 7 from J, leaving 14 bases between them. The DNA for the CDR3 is TGTGCCAGCAGCTTAGCCCGCAGGGGAGAAGAGCAGTACTTC. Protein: CASSLARRGEEQYF. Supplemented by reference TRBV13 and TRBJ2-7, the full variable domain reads AAGVIQSPRHLIKEKRETATLKCYPIPRHDTVYWYQQGPGQDPQFLISFYEKMQSDKGSIPDRFSAQQFSDYHSELNMSSLELGDSALYFCASSLARRGEEQYFGPGTRLTVT.

CDR3 nucleotide sequence: TGCGCCAGCAGCCCGACAGGGGCTTATAATTCACCCCTCCACTTT. It specifies CASSPTGAYNSPLHF. The genes are TRBV5-1 and TRBJ1-6; TRBD1 agrees at 8 bases. Germline CDR1 reads SGHRS; CDR2 reads YFSETQ. J was trimmed by 4 bases and V by 4 bases; bases with no gene match: 4. The CDR3 has 15 residues.

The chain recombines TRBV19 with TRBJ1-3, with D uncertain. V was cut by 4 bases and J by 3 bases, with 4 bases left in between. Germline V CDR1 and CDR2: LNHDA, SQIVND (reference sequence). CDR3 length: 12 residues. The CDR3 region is CASSTNGNTIYF. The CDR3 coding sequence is TGTGCCAGTAGTACCAATGGAAACACCATATATTTT.

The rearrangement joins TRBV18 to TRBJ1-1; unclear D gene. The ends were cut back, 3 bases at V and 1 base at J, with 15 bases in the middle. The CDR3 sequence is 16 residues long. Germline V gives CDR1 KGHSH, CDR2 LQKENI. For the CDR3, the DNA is TGTGCCAGCTCACCTGGCAGCGTCACAAGGAACACTGAAGCTTTCTTT. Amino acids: CASSPGSVTRNTEAFF.

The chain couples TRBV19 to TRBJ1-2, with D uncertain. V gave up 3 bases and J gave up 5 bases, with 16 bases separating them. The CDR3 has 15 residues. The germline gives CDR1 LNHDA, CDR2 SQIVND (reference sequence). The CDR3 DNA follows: TGTGCCAGTAGTATTAGGCCCCGGGGAGAGTATGGCTACACCTTC. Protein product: CASSIRPRGEYGYTF.

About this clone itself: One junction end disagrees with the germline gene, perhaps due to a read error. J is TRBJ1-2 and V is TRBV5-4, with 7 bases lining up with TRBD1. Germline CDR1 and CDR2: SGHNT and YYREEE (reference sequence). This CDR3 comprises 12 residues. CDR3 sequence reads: CASRDSRYGYAF. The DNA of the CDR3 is TGTGCCTCCCGGGACAGCCGCTATGGCTACGCCTTC.

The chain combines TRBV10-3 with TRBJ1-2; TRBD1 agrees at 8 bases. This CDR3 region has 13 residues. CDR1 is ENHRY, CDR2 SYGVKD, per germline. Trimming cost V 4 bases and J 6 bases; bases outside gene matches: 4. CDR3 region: CAISGVTGDGYTF. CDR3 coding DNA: TGTGCCATCAGTGGAGTGACAGGGGATGGCTACACCTTC.

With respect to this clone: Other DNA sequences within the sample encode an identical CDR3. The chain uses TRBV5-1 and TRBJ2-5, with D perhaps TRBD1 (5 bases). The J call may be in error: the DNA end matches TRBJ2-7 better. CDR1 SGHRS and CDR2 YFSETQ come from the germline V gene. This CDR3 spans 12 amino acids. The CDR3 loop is CASSSQGYEQYF. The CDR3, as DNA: TGCGCCAGCAGCTCCCAGGGCTACGAGCAGTACTTC.